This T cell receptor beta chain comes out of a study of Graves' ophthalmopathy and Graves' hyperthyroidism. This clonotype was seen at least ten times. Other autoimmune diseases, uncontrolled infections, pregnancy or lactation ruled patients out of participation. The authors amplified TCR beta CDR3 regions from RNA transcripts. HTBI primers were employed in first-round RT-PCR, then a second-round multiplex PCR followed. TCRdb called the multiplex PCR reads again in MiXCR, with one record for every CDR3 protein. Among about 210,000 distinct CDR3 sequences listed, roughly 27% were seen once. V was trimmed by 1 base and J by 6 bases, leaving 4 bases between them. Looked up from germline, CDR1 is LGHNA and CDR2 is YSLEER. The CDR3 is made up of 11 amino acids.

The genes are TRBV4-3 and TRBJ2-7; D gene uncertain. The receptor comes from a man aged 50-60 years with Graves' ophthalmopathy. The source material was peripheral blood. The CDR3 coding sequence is TGCGCCAGCAGCCAAGGGTTCGAGCAGTACTTC. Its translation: CASSQGFEQYF.